A single sample gave rise to the 8 T cell receptor beta chains below, sequenced in a study of T-cell memory formation after mild COVID-19. A single record per CDR3 protein comes from TCRdb applying MiXCR to the 5' RACE reads. The repertoire includes roughly 320,000 distinct CDR3 sequences, around 27% of them detected once, and roughly 12% sits in the top ten. Sequenced sample: PBMCs or a T cell subset sorted from them (not recorded which). The receptors were gathered from an adult woman who had mild COVID-19 (a few samples of this study predate the infection). Cell type and time point are not known.

This CDR3 is CASSYIEGPRTYEQYF. The CDR3 nucleotides are TGTGCCAGCAGCTACATAGAGGGGCCGCGCACCTACGAGCAGTACTTC. The chain has TRBV7-8 and TRBJ2-7; possibly TRBD1 or TRBD2 for D (5 bases each). The CDR3 consists of 16 residues. The V gene's germline CDR1 is SGHVS and CDR2 FQNEAQ. V dropped 4 bases and J dropped 2 bases, with 18 bases sitting between them.

The chain has TRBV29-1 and TRBJ1-1; 8 bases are a match to TRBD1. CDR1 is SQVTM, CDR2 ANQGSEA, per germline. There are 17 residues in the CDR3. After removal of 0 bases from V and 3 bases from J, the junction contained 12 bases not matched to a gene. The CDR3, as DNA: TGCAGCGTTGAAGACGGACAGGGATGGTTGAGTCACACTGAAGCTTTCTTT. It encodes CSVEDGQGWLSHTEAFF.

The V and J genes are TRBV21-1 and TRBJ1-2. TRBV21-1 is a pseudogene segment. The CDR3 is 15 residues long. In DNA, the CDR3 is TGTGCCAGCGGGCTTAATCGGGACTACCCCTATGGCTACACCTTC. It codes for CASGLNRDYPYGYTF.

This clonotype was counted between two and nine times. The chain carries TRBV29-1 and TRBJ2-1, with D perhaps matching TRBD2 (6 bases). This CDR3 is built from 14 residues. CDR1 and CDR2 from the germline V gene are SQVTM and ANQGSEA. Trimming took 3 bases from V and 5 from J, leaving 14 bases between them. The CDR3 here is CSVERGGGDNEQFF. The CDR3 nucleotides read TGCAGCGTTGAGCGCGGCGGAGGGGACAATGAGCAGTTCTTC.

The chain has TRBV20-1 and TRBJ2-7; D is unresolved. The V gene lost 3 bases and the J gene lost 3 bases, with 6 bases spanning the gap. Germline V lookup: CDR1 DFQATT, CDR2 SNEGSKA (reference sequence). This CDR3 is built from 11 residues. This CDR3 reads CSAREYYEQYF. As DNA, the CDR3 is TGCAGTGCTAGGGAATACTACGAGCAGTACTTC.

Only a few counts were recorded for this clonotype. The CDR3 DNA is TGTGCCAGCAGGCCGGGACAGGGGGAGGGCAATCAGCCCCAGCATTTT. Amino acids: CASRPGQGEGNQPQHF. J is TRBJ1-5 and V is TRBV12-3 or TRBV12-4, with 11 bases aligning to TRBD1. The trim removed 6 bases at V and 2 bases at J, leaving 6 bases unmatched. The CDR3 consists of 16 residues.

This clonotype occurred many times. The genes are TRBV10-3 and TRBJ2-5, with TRBD1 as a possible D gene (5 bases). V was pared by 4 bases and J by 5 bases, with 11 bases between. This CDR3 has 13 amino acids. The V gene's germline CDR1 is ENHRY and CDR2 SYGVKD. The CDR3 coding sequence is TGTGCCATCAGTGGGTGGGGCCAGGAGACCCAGTACTTC. Translation: CAISGWGQETQYF.

The chain uses TRBV4-3 and TRBJ2-3; TRBD2 agrees at 9 bases. The CDR3 is made up of 17 amino acids. J lost 3 bases, V lost 4 bases, and 11 bases had no gene match. From germline, CDR1 is LGHNA and CDR2 YSLEER. The CDR3 DNA reads as TGCGCCAGCAGCCTTACCTGGAGCGGGAGGAGGACAGATACGCAGTATTTT. It is translated as CASSLTWSGRRTDTQYF.